This T cell receptor beta chain was retrieved from a study of beta chain features in type 1 diabetes. Notes on the study in general: Although PCR might favor shorter templates, it would do so equally in patients and controls. No resolution was reached here on whether HLA type influences TCRB rearrangement.

Isolated RNA was reverse transcribed in full, so expressed TCRB transcripts were sequenced. Measured with immunoSEQ multiplex PCR; TCRdb has only the in-frame clones, and not every one. The profile shows around 280,000 clones, about 8% of them singletons. This clone was seen only a few times. The antigen is not known. The TCR comes from a woman under 30 in good health. The sample consisted of central memory CD4+ T cells from blood.

The CDR3 DNA sequence: TGTGCCAGCAGCCGGGAGAGGGGAGATACGCAGTATTTT. Translation: CASSRERGDTQYF. The chain recombines TRBV27 with TRBJ2-3, with D maybe TRBD2 (6 bases). The CDR3 contains 13 residues. Germline CDR1 is MNHEY and CDR2 is SMNVEV (reference sequence). Trimming cost V 6 bases and J 5 bases, with 12 bases left between them.